The entry below gives a single TCR beta chain sequence along with its context. The sample comes from a study of T cells in localized non-small cell lung cancer. The table came from immunoSEQ multiplex PCR; TCRdb's copy has only in-frame clones and leaves some out. The sample lists about 27,000 clones, roughly 87% occurring once. Germline values: CDR1 MDHEN, CDR2 SYDVKM. The CDR3 is 13 residues long. V gave up 8 bases and J gave up 4 bases, with 14 bases separating them. This material consisted of peripheral blood, taken before any cancer treatment. This sequence joins TRBV28 and TRBJ1-1; tentative D call: TRBD1 (5 bases). This receptor was identified in a woman aged 35 to 70 with stage I lung adenocarcinoma. The CDR3 region has the DNA TGTGCCAGCGGCTCCAGGGCCCTCACTGAAGCTTTCTTT. It codes for CASGSRALTEAFF.